Included here is one T cell receptor beta chain sequence, with context. Its antigen is not known. Carried by the TCR beta cDNA libraries were unique molecular identifiers. TCRdb reanalysed the PCR reads using MiXCR and keeps one entry per CDR3 protein. The data show roughly 870,000 distinct CDR3 sequences, under 70% seen once. This record comes from a study of post-analysis software for immune sequencing data. Deletions cut 2 bases from V and 3 bases from J, with 17 bases between. Germline V lookup: CDR1 SGHKS, CDR2 YYEKEE (reference sequence). This CDR3 has 16 residues. Study results and limitations: Among five TRBV segments more frequent in patients than controls were TRBV5-6, TRBV5-1 and TRBV20-1. Significantly lower normalized Chao1 diversity was found in patients with multiple sclerosis relative to controls.

The V call is TRBV5-5, the J call TRBJ1-1; weak D call: TRBD1 (5 bases). The receptor was isolated from a girl aged 5 to 17 with multiple sclerosis. The sample was blood. CDR3 coding DNA: TGTGCCAGCAGCTTTGAGAGAGGTCAGGGTTACACTGAAGCTTTCTTT. This sequence encodes CASSFERGQGYTEAFF.